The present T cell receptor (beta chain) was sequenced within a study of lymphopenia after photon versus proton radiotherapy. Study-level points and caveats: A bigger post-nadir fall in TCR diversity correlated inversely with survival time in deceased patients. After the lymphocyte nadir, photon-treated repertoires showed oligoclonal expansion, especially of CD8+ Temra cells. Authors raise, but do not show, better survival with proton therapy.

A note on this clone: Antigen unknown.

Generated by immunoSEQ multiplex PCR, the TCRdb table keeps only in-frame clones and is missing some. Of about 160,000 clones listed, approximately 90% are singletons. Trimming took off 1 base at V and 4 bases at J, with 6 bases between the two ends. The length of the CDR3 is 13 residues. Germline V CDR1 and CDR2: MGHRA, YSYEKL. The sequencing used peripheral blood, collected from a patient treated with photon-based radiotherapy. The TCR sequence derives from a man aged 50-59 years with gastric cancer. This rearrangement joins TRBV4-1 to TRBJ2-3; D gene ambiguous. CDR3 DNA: TGCGCCAGCAGCCAAGGCACGGCAGATACGCAGTATTTT. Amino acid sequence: CASSQGTADTQYF.